The entry below describes one TCR beta chain. This record comes from a study of T cell changes during pregnancy in multiple sclerosis. The data were produced by immunoSEQ multiplex PCR, yet TCRdb's version contains in-frame clones alone and is incomplete. The sample lists about 19,000 clones; 86% were seen once. The CDR3 totals 14 residues. Trimming shortened V by 5 bases and J by 2 bases, and 10 bases separated the two germline ends. From germline, CDR1 is MDHEN and CDR2 SYDVKM. This sample comprised CD8+ T cells from peripheral blood mononuclear cells, obtained in the third trimester of pregnancy. The chain has TRBV28 and TRBJ1-5, with TRBD1 as a possible D gene (5 bases). This sequence was found in a female donor in good health, enrolled as a control in a pregnancy study. CDR3 amino acids: CASSPQGGNQPQHF. The DNA of the CDR3 is TGTGCCAGCAGTCCCCAGGGCGGCAATCAGCCCCAGCATTTT.